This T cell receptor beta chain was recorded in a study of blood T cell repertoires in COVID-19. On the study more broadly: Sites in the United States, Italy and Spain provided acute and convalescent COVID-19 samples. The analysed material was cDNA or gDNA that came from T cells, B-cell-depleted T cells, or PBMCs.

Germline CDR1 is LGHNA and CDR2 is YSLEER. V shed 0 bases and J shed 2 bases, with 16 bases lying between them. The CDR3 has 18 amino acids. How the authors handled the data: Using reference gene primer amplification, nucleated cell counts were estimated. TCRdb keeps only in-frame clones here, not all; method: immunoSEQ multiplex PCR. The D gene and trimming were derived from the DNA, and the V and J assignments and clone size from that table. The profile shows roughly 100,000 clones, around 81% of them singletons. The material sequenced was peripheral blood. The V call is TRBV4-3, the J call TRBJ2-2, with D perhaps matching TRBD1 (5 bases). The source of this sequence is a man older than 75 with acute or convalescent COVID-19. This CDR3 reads CASSQETETEINTGELFF. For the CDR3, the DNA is TGCGCCAGCAGCCAAGAAACCGAGACAGAGATCAACACCGGGGAGCTGTTTTTT.